The clone carrying this T cell receptor beta chain was seen a few times. This entry comes from a study of T cell changes during pregnancy in multiple sclerosis. CDR1 and CDR2 from the germline V gene are SEHNR and FQNEAQ (reference sequence). The CDR3 has 16 amino acids. V was pared by 2 bases and J by 0 bases, with 11 bases between. The data were produced by immunoSEQ multiplex PCR, yet TCRdb's version contains in-frame clones alone and is incomplete. The data hold roughly 100,000 clones, with more than 80% observed a single time. The V call is TRBV7-9, the J call TRBJ2-1, with D possibly being TRBD2 (6 bases). The TCR sequence derives from a female donor with multiple sclerosis, enrolled in a pregnancy study. The sequencing used peripheral blood, collected before pregnancy. The CDR3, as DNA: TGTGCCAGCAGCTTATTGGCGGGACTCTCCTACAATGAGCAGTTCTTC. It translates to CASSLLAGLSYNEQFF.